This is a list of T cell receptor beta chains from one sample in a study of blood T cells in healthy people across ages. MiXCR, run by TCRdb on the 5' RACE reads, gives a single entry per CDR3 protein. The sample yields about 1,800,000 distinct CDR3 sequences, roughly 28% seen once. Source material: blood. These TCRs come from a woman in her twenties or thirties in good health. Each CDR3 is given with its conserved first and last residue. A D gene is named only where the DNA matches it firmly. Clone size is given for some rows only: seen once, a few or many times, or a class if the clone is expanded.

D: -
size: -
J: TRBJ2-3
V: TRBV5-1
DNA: TGCGCCAGCAGCTTGGCGCCAGCCCGAGGTACGCAGTATTTT
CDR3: CASSLAPARGTQYF

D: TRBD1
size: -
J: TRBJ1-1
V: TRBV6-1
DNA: TGTGCCACCCGATACGACAGGGGGTTTGATACTGAAGCTTTCTTT
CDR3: CATRYDRGFDTEAFF

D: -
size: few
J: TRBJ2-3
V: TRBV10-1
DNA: TGCGCCAGCAGTGAGAGACTAGTAGATACGCAGTATTTT
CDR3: CASSERLVDTQYF

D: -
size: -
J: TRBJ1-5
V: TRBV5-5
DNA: TGTGCCAGCAGCCCTGGACGTCAAAATCAGCCCCAGCATTTT
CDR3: CASSPGRQNQPQHF

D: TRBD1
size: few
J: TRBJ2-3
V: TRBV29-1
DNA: TGCAGCGTTTTCACCACCGACAGGGGTGTGGCAGATACGCAGTATTTT
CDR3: CSVFTTDRGVADTQYF

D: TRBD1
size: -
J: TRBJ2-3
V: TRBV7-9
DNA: TGTGCCAGCAGCTTAGGACAGGGGGGGACGAGCACAGATACGCAGTATTTT
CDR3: CASSLGQGGTSTDTQYF

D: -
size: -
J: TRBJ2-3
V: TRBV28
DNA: TGTGCCAGCAGTTTATGGAGGGGATATACGCAGTATTTT
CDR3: CASSLWRGYTQYF

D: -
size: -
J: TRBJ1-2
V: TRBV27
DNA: TGTGCCAGCAGTTTATCCAACAGGGACCGCTATGGCTGCACCTTC
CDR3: CASSLSNRDRYGCTF

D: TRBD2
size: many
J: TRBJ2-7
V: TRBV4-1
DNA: TGCGCCAGCAGCCAAGATCTAGGGACTAGCGGGCGGGAGCAGTACTTC
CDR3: CASSQDLGTSGREQYF

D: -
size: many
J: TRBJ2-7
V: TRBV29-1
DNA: TGCAGCGTTTCCAGGGGCTCTGACTACGAGCAGTACTTC
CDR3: CSVSRGSDYEQYF

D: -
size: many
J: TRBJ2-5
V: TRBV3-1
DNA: TGTGCCAGCAGTCAGGCCGGAACTCAAGAGACCCAGTACTTC
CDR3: CASSQAGTQETQYF

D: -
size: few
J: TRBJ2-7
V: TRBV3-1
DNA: TGTGCCAGCAGCCAAGATCGCGGCGGCTTCTACGAGCAGTACTTC
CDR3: CASSQDRGGFYEQYF

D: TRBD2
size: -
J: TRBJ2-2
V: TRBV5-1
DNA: TGCGCCAGCAGCCTAGGGACTAGCGGTAAAACCGGGGAGCTGTTTTTT
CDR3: CASSLGTSGKTGELFF

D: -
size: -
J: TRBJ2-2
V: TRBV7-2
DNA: TGTGCCAGCGGCTTAGTGGCGACATCGAACACCGGGGAGCTGTTTTTT
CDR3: CASGLVATSNTGELFF

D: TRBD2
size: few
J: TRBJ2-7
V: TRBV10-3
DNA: TGTGCCATCAGTGTAGGTAGCGGGGGGTCGCGTCACGAGCAGTACTTC
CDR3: CAISVGSGGSRHEQYF

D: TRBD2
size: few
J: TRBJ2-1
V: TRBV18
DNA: TGTGCCAGCTCACCAGGGGAAGCGGGGGCCCCCCAGTTCTTC
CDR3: CASSPGEAGAPQFF

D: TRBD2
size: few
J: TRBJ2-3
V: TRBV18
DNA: TGTGCCAGCTCACCACAAATACCCAGCGGGGGGCGCACAGATACGCAGTATTTT
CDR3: CASSPQIPSGGRTDTQYF

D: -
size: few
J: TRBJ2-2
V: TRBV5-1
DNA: TGCGCCAGCAGGGACGAGAGGACCGGGGAGCTGTTTTTT
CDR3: CASRDERTGELFF

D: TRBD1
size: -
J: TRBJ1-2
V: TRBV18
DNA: TGTGCCAGCTCACCGACAGGGCCGGATGGCTACACCTTC
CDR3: CASSPTGPDGYTF

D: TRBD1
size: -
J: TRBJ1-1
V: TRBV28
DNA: TGTGCCAGCAGTCCTCGGACAGGGTGGTACACTGAAGCTTTCTTT
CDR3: CASSPRTGWYTEAFF

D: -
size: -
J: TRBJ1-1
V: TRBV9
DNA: TGTGCCAGCAGCGACGGGGGGCCGACTGAAGCTTTCTTT
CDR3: CASSDGGPTEAFF

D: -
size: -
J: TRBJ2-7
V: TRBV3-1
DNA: TGTGCCAGCAGCCAAGGGTTCCGGGGGCGCTTCTACGAGCAGTACTTC
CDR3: CASSQGFRGRFYEQYF

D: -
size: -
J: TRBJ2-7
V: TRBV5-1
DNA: TGCGCCAGCAGCCCACAGGGGAGGAGAGACGAGCAGTACTTC
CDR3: CASSPQGRRDEQYF

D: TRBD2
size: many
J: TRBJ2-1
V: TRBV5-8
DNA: TGTGCCAGCAGCATGGTGACTAGCGGGGGCTACAATGAGCAGTTCTTC
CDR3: CASSMVTSGGYNEQFF

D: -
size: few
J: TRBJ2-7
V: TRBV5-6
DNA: TGTGCCAGCAGCTTGGGTCAACGAACCCCGTACTTC
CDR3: CASSLGQRTPYF